This is a list of T cell receptor beta chains from one sample in a study of response to subunit inactivated influenza vaccine. Each CDR3 protein gets one entry after TCRdb re-called the RT-PCR reads with MiXCR. Here the sample spans just under 550,000 distinct CDR3 sequences, less than 25% being singletons. This same sample was also part of a study on T cells expressing NK-cell markers.

Sequencing used CD4+ T cells sorted from PBMCs, obtained 12 days after vaccination. These TCRs come from a man aged 45-60 years who received an inactivated influenza vaccine. Each CDR3 is given with its conserved first and last residue. Fields, in order: clone size, D gene, V gene, J gene, CDR3 protein, CDR3 DNA. D genes are given only for firm matches. Expanded clones are given a class, and other clones once, few, many or no size at all.

>.|.|TRBV7-8|TRBJ1-4
CASSLTKATNEKLFF
TGTGCCAGCAGCTTAACAAAGGCAACTAATGAAAAACTGTTTTTT
>few|TRBD1|TRBV20-1|TRBJ1-5
CSAIQGTGNQPQHF
TGCAGTGCTATCCAGGGGACAGGCAATCAGCCCCAGCATTTT
>few|.|TRBV15|TRBJ1-2
CATSRQGIQPEKAGYTF
TGTGCCACCAGCAGACAAGGGATTCAACCCGAGAAAGCAGGCTACACCTTC
>many|.|TRBV20-1|TRBJ1-1
CSAIRTGNTEAFF
TGCAGTGCTATCAGGACGGGGAACACTGAAGCTTTCTTT
>few|TRBD2|TRBV7-2|TRBJ2-7
CASSQKGPGGYEQYF
TGTGCCAGCAGTCAAAAGGGCCCGGGGGGCTACGAGCAGTACTTC
>many|.|TRBV20-1|TRBJ2-4
CSAKPSENIQYF
TGCAGTGCCAAGCCGTCAGAAAACATTCAGTACTTC
>few|TRBD2|TRBV4-2|TRBJ2-3
CASSKGASGGSTDTQYF
TGTGCCAGCAGCAAAGGAGCTAGCGGGGGTAGCACAGATACGCAGTATTTT
>.|TRBD2|TRBV5-1|TRBJ2-1
CASSPLAESYNEQFF
TGCGCCAGCAGCCCACTAGCGGAATCCTACAATGAGCAGTTCTTC
>few|.|TRBV12-3/TRBV12-4|TRBJ1-5
CASRPGDQPQHF
TGTGCCAGCAGGCCAGGAGATCAGCCCCAGCATTTT
>.|.|TRBV24-1|TRBJ1-5
CATSDGGRSNQPQHF
TGTGCCACCAGCGACGGAGGAAGGAGCAATCAGCCCCAGCATTTT
>.|TRBD2|TRBV12-3/TRBV12-4|TRBJ2-2
CASSLIAGYTGELFF
TGTGCCAGCAGCTTAATAGCGGGGTACACCGGGGAGCTGTTTTTT
>.|TRBD2|TRBV20-1|TRBJ2-1
CSARGEREGRMEQFF
TGCAGTGCTAGAGGGGAGCGGGAGGGCCGGATGGAGCAGTTCTTC
>.|.|TRBV4-3|TRBJ2-2
CASSISGSNTGELFF
TGCGCCAGCAGCATTTCCGGGTCAAACACCGGGGAGCTGTTTTTT
>few|TRBD2|TRBV10-3|TRBJ2-1
CASGTSGGSYNEQFF
TGTGCCAGCGGGACTAGCGGGGGGTCCTACAATGAGCAGTTCTTC
>.|.|TRBV4-2|TRBJ2-2
CASSSPQGYAGELFF
TGTGCCAGCAGCTCACCACAGGGTTACGCCGGGGAGCTGTTTTTT
>few|TRBD2|TRBV24-1|TRBJ2-1
CATSDVTSGGINEQFF
TGTGCCACCAGTGACGTGACTAGCGGGGGGATCAATGAGCAGTTCTTC
>few|TRBD1|TRBV7-2|TRBJ2-7
CASSLAYGQGSYEQYF
TGTGCCAGCAGCTTAGCGTATGGACAGGGCTCCTACGAGCAGTACTTC
>.|.|TRBV5-1|TRBJ2-5
CASGWTGQETQYF
TGCGCCAGCGGGTGGACGGGCCAAGAGACCCAGTACTTC
>.|.|TRBV3-1|TRBJ1-1
CASSQEVNTEAFF
TGTGCCAGCAGCCAAGAGGTCAACACTGAAGCTTTCTTT
>few|.|TRBV5-1|TRBJ1-1
CASSAGVEAFF
TGCGCCAGCAGCGCAGGGGTTGAAGCTTTCTTT
>few|.|TRBV3-1|TRBJ1-6
CASSQAGTDGSALHF
TGTGCCAGCAGCCAAGCCGGGACCGACGGTTCGGCCCTCCACTTT
>once|.|TRBV3-1|TRBJ2-1
CASSQRERYNEQFF
TGTGCCAGCAGCCAACGGGAACGCTACAATGAGCAGTTCTTC
>.|TRBD1|TRBV6-2/TRBV6-3|TRBJ2-7
CASGDRPAYEQYF
TGTGCCAGCGGGGACAGGCCAGCCTACGAGCAGTACTTC
>.|.|TRBV20-1|TRBJ1-3
CSAREDSAGNTIYF
TGCAGTGCTAGAGAGGACAGTGCTGGAAACACCATATATTTT
>.|TRBD2|TRBV14|TRBJ2-1
CASSLPAGGRASNEQFF
TGTGCCAGCAGCCTTCCCGCGGGCGGGAGGGCCTCCAATGAGCAGTTCTTC
>.|.|TRBV18|TRBJ2-3
CASSPPSAAWADTQYF
TGTGCCAGCTCACCACCGTCGGCGGCTTGGGCAGATACGCAGTATTTT
>.|TRBD1|TRBV19|TRBJ1-6
CASETGTGGSPLHF
TGTGCCAGCGAGACCGGGACAGGGGGTTCACCCCTCCACTTT
>few|.|TRBV7-9|TRBJ2-1
CATTARDQYNEQFF
TGTGCCACCACAGCCCGGGACCAATACAATGAGCAGTTCTTC
>.|.|TRBV12-3/TRBV12-4|TRBJ2-7
CASRATGLREQYF
TGTGCCAGCAGGGCGACAGGCTTACGTGAGCAGTACTTC
>.|.|TRBV5-6|TRBJ1-2
CASTPSRTENYGYTF
TGTGCCAGCACCCCCTCCCGGACAGAAAACTATGGCTACACCTTC
>few|.|TRBV29-1|TRBJ2-1
CSVDSVRLDF
TGCAGCGTTGATTCGGTACGGTTAGACTTC
>.|.|TRBV12-3/TRBV12-4|TRBJ1-5
CASSFIGGPSTQPQHF
TGTGCCAGCAGTTTTATTGGGGGGCCGTCAACACAGCCCCAGCATTTT
>.|TRBD2|TRBV14|TRBJ2-1
CASSPAGLAFNEQFF
TGTGCCAGTAGCCCCGCGGGACTAGCTTTCAATGAGCAGTTCTTC
>.|.|TRBV4-3|TRBJ2-7
CASSQDRFGVNEQYF
TGCGCCAGCAGCCAAGATCGTTTTGGGGTTAACGAGCAGTACTTC
>few|TRBD1|TRBV7-3|TRBJ2-7
CASSLEARGSGGLNF
TGTGCCAGCAGCTTAGAGGCCCGAGGGTCAGGGGGTCTGAACTTC